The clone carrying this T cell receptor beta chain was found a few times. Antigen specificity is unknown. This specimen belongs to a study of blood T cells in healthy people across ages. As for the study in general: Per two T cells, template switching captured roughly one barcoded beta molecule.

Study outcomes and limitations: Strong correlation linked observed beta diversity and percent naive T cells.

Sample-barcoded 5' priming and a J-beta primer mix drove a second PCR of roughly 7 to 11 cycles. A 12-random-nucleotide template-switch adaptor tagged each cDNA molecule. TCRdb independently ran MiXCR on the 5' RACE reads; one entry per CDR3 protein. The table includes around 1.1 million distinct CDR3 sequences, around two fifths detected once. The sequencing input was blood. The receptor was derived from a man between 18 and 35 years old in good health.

This CDR3 reads CASSPVGGLANYGYTF. Here the CDR3 DNA reads TGTGCCAGCAGCCCCGTGGGAGGGTTAGCTAACTATGGCTACACCTTC. This chain uses TRBV14 with TRBJ1-2, with no clear D. Trimming stripped 4 bases from V and 0 bases from J, with 15 bases between. Germline V gene sequence: CDR1 SGHDN, CDR2 FVKESK. The CDR3 runs to 16 residues.